What follows is one T cell receptor beta chain and its context. The length of the CDR3 is 13 residues. Trimming shortened V by 8 bases and J by 6 bases, and 19 bases separated the two germline ends. Per the germline V gene, CDR1 is SQVTM and CDR2 is ANQGSEA. The entry originates in a study of T-cell memory formation after mild COVID-19. About the research overall: Among the donors, TCR clusters were largely specific to each donor.

TCRdb fed the 5' RACE reads into MiXCR, producing one record per CDR3 protein. Among about 620,000 distinct CDR3 sequences listed, about a sixth were seen once. This sequence originates from an adult woman who had mild COVID-19 (a few samples of this study predate the infection). Cell type and time point are not known. The rearrangement joins TRBV29-1 to TRBJ1-1; D is perhaps TRBD1 (6 bases). Sequencing input: PBMCs or a T cell subset sorted from them (not recorded which). The CDR3 protein is CSPGAMNGAEAFF. The CDR3 DNA reads as TGCAGCCCAGGGGCCATGAACGGCGCTGAAGCTTTCTTT.